The 17 T cell receptor beta chains reported below all come from one sample, sequenced in a study of T cells in Graves' hyperthyroidism and ophthalmopathy. RNA transcripts yielded amplified TCR beta CDR3 regions. The HTBI primer set was used in a first-round RT-PCR of the TCR CDR3. TCRdb re-analysed the multiplex PCR reads in MiXCR, keeping a single row per CDR3 protein. Among about 400,000 distinct CDR3 sequences listed, 15% were seen once. Material for sequencing was blood. The receptors come from a woman in her 30s with Graves' hyperthyroidism.

The rearrangement joins TRBV5-1 to TRBJ2-4; 15 bases agree with TRBD2. The CDR3 loop spans 16 amino acids. V lost 3 bases, J lost 7 bases, and 5 bases stayed unmatched. Germline V gives CDR1 SGHRS, CDR2 YFSETQ. The CDR3 DNA sequence: TGCGCCAGCAGCTACGGGACTAGCGGGAGGTGGAACATTCAGTACTTC. Its protein is CASSYGTSGRWNIQYF.

This clonotype has a count of ten or more. The chain recombines TRBV18 with TRBJ1-4; no clear D. The CDR3 is 11 residues long. V lost 3 bases and J lost 7, with 3 bases in between. Germline V gene data show CDR1 as KGHSH and CDR2 as LQKENI. In nucleotides, the CDR3 is TGTGCCAGCTCACCTTCTGAAAAACTGTTTTTT. As protein: CASSPSEKLFF.

The chain carries TRBV7-9 and TRBJ2-4; TRBD1 matches 9 bases. The V and J ends lost 1 base and 6 bases, in that order; junction bases with no gene match: 7. This CDR3 region has 16 residues. Germline-derived CDR1 and CDR2 are SEHNR and FQNEAQ (reference sequence). The CDR3 loop reads CASSLVTGGSRNIQYF. In nucleotides, the CDR3 is TGTGCCAGCAGCTTAGTGACAGGGGGTTCTAGAAACATTCAGTACTTC.

The chain joins TRBV7-8 to TRBJ1-5; no clear D. V was shortened by 1 base and J by 6 bases, with 13 bases between the two germline ends. Per germline, CDR1 SGHVS and CDR2 FQNEAQ. The CDR3 extends over 15 amino acids. CDR3: CASSLGDRNSQPQHF. The CDR3 region has the DNA TGTGCCAGCAGCTTAGGGGATAGGAATAGTCAGCCCCAGCATTTT.

The rearrangement links TRBV29-1 to TRBJ1-2, with D uncertain. The CDR3 has 11 residues. Trimming stripped 1 base from V and 14 bases from J, with 14 bases between. Germline CDR1 and CDR2: SQVTM and ANQGSEA. CDR3 loop: CSVEGAIIGTF. Written as DNA, the CDR3 is TGCAGCGTTGAAGGGGCAATTATCGGGACCTTC.

This clonotype was picked up many times. The chain links TRBV6-1 to TRBJ2-7; D remains unclear. CDR3 length: 15 amino acids. Trimming removed 6 bases at V and 3 bases at J, with 18 bases between. Germline CDR1 and CDR2: MNHNS and SASEGT. DNA of the CDR3: TGTGCCAGCAGACCACACGCCGGACCGGACTACGAGCAGTACTTC. Its translation is CASRPHAGPDYEQYF.

This clonotype was picked up many times. The chain joins TRBV18 to TRBJ2-7, with TRBD2 identical over 11 bases. Germline V lookup: CDR1 KGHSH, CDR2 LQKENI. Trimming took 2 bases from V and 2 from J; bases not matched to a gene: 8. There are 17 residues in the CDR3. CDR3 loop: CASSPRLAGGGAYEQYF. CDR3 nucleotides: TGTGCCAGCTCACCAAGGCTAGCGGGAGGCGGCGCCTACGAGCAGTACTTC.

This clonotype was seen a few times. The rearrangement joins TRBV5-1 to TRBJ1-2, with D uncertain. The germline V gene has CDR1 SGHRS and CDR2 YFSETQ. Trimming stripped 0 bases from V and 2 bases from J, with 17 bases between. CDR3 length: 17 amino acids. The CDR3 loop is CASSLVDRVSLNYGYTF. The CDR3 nucleotides read TGCGCCAGCAGCTTGGTGGACCGAGTCAGCCTCAACTATGGCTACACCTTC.

This clonotype came up many times. The chain has TRBV6-1 and TRBJ1-3, with a possible D match to TRBD1 (5 bases). V lost 6 bases, J lost 4 bases, and 7 bases lay in between. This CDR3 is built from 12 residues. Germline-derived CDR1 and CDR2 are MNHNS and SASEGT. For the CDR3, the DNA is TGTGCCAGCAGCCAGGGAGGAAACACCATATATTTT. Its protein is CASSQGGNTIYF.

This clonotype was counted ten times or more. This chain connects TRBV7-3 to TRBJ2-7, with D unclear. The CDR3 spans 13 residues. V lost 5 bases and J 2 bases, leaving 10 bases between the germline ends. The germline V gene encodes CDR1 SGHTA and CDR2 FQGTGA. For the CDR3, the DNA is TGTGCCAGCAGCCCCGACGGTCCCTACGAGCAGTACTTC. It is translated as CASSPDGPYEQYF. Full variable domain (rest looked up from reference TRBV7-3 and TRBJ2-7): GAGVSQTPSNKVTEKGKYVELRCDPISGHTALYWYRQSLGQGPEFLIYFQGTGAADDSGLPNDRFFAVRPEGSVSTLKIQRTERGDSAVYLCASSPDGPYEQYFGPGTRLTVT.

This clonotype was observed many times. This sequence joins TRBV20-1 and TRBJ2-7; D unresolved. Trimming removed 1 base from V and 0 bases from J, with 10 bases in between. The length of the CDR3 is 14 residues. The V gene's germline CDR1 is DFQATT and CDR2 SNEGSKA (reference sequence). The CDR3 coding sequence is TGCAGTGCTAGAGCCGCCGCGGTCTCCTACGAGCAGTACTTC. Protein product: CSARAAAVSYEQYF.

This clonotype was counted between two and nine times. The rearrangement joins TRBV6-1 to TRBJ2-5, with 7 bases fitting TRBD2. The junction had 7 bases not matched to a gene; V was cut back by 2 bases and J by 13 bases. This CDR3 is 12 amino acids long. Germline-derived CDR1 and CDR2 are MNHNS and SASEGT. The CDR3 is CASSELLGRVYF. In nucleotides, the CDR3 is TGTGCCAGCAGTGAACTTTTAGGGAGGGTGTACTTC.

The chain combines TRBV28 with TRBJ1-1; the match to TRBD1 covers 7 bases. Germline values: CDR1 MDHEN, CDR2 SYDVKM. CDR3 length equals 15 residues. V lost 5 bases to trimming and J lost 0 bases; unmatched junction nucleotides: 6. The DNA for the CDR3 is TGTGCCAGCAGTAAGGGGGCGGTTGTGAACACTGAAGCTTTCTTT. Translating it yields CASSKGAVVNTEAFF. Filled out from reference TRBV28 and TRBJ1-1, the complete variable domain reads DVKVTQSSRYLVKRTGEKVFLECVQDMDHENMFWYRQDPGLGLRLIYFSYDVKMKEKGDIPEGYSVSREKKERFSLILESASTNQTSMYLCASSKGAVVNTEAFFGQGTRLTVV.

The CDR3 bases are TGCGCCAGCAGCCCGGGACTGAATCAAGAGACCCAGTACTTC. It translates to CASSPGLNQETQYF. The V call is TRBV5-1, the J call TRBJ2-5; D possibly corresponds to TRBD2 (6 bases). Germline V gene data show CDR1 as SGHRS and CDR2 as YFSETQ. The germline V and J ends were trimmed by 4 bases and 2 bases, with 12 bases remaining between them. The CDR3 consists of 14 residues. Filled out from reference TRBV5-1 and TRBJ2-5, the complete variable domain reads KAGVTQTPRYLIKTRGQQVTLSCSPISGHRSVSWYQQTPGQGLQFLFEYFSETQRNKGNFPGRFSGRQFSNSRSEMNVSTLELGDSALYLCASSPGLNQETQYFGPGTRLLVL.

The chain employs TRBV3-1 and TRBJ1-2; 7 bases agree with TRBD1. With 4 bases clipped from V and 2 bases from J, the junction kept 7 bases outside the gene matches. Germline values: CDR1 LGHDT, CDR2 YNNKEL (reference sequence). CDR3 length: 15 residues. CDR3 region: CASSPETGINYGYTF. In DNA, the CDR3 is TGTGCCAGCAGCCCCGAGACAGGGATCAACTATGGCTACACCTTC.

This clonotype was detected ten times or more. V usage is TRBV29-1 and J usage is TRBJ2-3, with D possibly TRBD2 on 6 matching bases. Germline lookup yields CDR1 SQVTM and CDR2 ANQGSEA. V gave up 4 bases and J gave up 3 bases, with 11 bases separating them. The CDR3 extends over 13 amino acids. The CDR3 is CSVAHGGTDTQYF. Written as DNA, the CDR3 is TGCAGCGTTGCCCACGGGGGTACAGATACGCAGTATTTT.

In its sample, this clonotype was seen many times. The chain couples TRBV11-3 to TRBJ2-3; D might be TRBD2 (6 bases). The CDR3 is 15 amino acids. The germline gives CDR1 SGHNT, CDR2 YENEEA. V was trimmed by 5 bases and J by 6 bases, leaving 18 bases between them. The CDR3 nucleotides read TGTGCCAGCAGCCAGGCGGGGACTTTGGAGGATACGCAGTATTTT. As protein: CASSQAGTLEDTQYF.